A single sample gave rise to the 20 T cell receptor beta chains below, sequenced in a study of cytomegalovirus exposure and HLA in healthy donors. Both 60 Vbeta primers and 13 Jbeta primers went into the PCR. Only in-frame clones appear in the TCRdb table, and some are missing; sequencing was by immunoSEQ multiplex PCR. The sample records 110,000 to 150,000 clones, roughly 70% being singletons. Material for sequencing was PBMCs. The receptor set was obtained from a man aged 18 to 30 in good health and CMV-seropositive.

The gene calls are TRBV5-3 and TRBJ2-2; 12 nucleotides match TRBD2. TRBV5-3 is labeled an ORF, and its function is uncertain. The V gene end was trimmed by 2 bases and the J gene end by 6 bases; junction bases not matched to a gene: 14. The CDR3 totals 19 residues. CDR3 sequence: CARSFTDPSGRASAGELFF. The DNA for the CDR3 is TGTGCCAGAAGCTTCACCGACCCTAGCGGGAGGGCCTCGGCCGGGGAGCTGTTTTTT.

The CDR3 DNA reads TGTGCCAGCAGCCCGACAGGGATAAATCAGCCCCAGCATTTT. Translation: CASSPTGINQPQHF. This chain uses TRBV27 with TRBJ1-5; TRBD1 aligns across 7 bases. This CDR3 has 14 residues. The V gene's germline CDR1 is MNHEY and CDR2 SMNVEV (reference sequence). J gave up 4 bases and V 6 bases, and 6 bases lay outside the gene matches.

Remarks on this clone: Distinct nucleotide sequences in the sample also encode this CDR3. CDR3 residues: CASSLWGEGAKNIQYF. The CDR3 coding sequence is TGTGCCAGCAGCTTATGGGGTGAGGGAGCCAAAAACATTCAGTACTTC. V gene TRBV7-8 combines with J gene TRBJ2-4; maybe TRBD2 (5 bases). V gave up 2 bases and J gave up 0 bases, with 11 bases separating them. Germline lookup yields CDR1 SGHVS and CDR2 FQNEAQ. This CDR3 comprises 16 residues. Complete variable domain (other parts from reference TRBV7-8 and TRBJ2-4): GAGVSQSPRYKVAKRGQDVALRCDPISGHVSLFWYQQALGQGPEFLTYFQNEAQLDKSGLPSDRFFAERPEGSVSTLKIQRTQQEDSAVYLCASSLWGEGAKNIQYFGAGTRLSVL.

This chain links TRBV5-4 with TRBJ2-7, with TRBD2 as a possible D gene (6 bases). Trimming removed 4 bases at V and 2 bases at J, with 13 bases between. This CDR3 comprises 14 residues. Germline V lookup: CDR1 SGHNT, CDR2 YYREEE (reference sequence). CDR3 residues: CASSPGLLAYEQYF. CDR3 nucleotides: TGTGCCAGCAGCCCGGGACTCTTAGCCTACGAGCAGTACTTC. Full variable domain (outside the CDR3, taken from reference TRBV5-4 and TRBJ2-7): ETGVTQSPTHLIKTRGQQVTLRCSSQSGHNTVSWYQQALGQGPQFIFQYYREEENGRGNFPPRFSGLQFPNYSSELNVNALELDDSALYLCASSPGLLAYEQYFGPGTRLTVT.

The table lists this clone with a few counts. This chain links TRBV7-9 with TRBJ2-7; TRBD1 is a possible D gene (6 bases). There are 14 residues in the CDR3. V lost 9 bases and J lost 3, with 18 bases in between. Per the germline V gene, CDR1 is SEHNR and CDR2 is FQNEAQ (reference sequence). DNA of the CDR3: TGTGCCAGTTTACGCTTCGGACAGAACTACGAGCAGTACTTC. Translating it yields CASLRFGQNYEQYF.

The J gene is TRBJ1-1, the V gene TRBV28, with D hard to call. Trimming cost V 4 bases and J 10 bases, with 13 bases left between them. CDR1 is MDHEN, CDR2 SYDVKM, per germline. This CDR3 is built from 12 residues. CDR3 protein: CASSSGSPRAFF. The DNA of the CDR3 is TGTGCCAGCAGTTCCGGTTCCCCGCGAGCTTTCTTT.

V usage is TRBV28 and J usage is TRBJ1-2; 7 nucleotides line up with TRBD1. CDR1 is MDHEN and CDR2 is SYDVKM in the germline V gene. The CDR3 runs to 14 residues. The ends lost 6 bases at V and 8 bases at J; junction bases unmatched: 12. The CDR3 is CASRGQRQGRGYTF. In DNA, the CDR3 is TGTGCCAGCAGGGGACAGCGACAGGGCCGAGGCTACACCTTC.

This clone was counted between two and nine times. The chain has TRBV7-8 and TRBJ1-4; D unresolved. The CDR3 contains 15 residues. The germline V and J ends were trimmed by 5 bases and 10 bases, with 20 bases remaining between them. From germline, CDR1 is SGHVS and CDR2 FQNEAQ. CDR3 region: CASSPDREPVRKLFF. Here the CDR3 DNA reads TGTGCCAGCAGCCCAGATCGGGAACCCGTCCGAAAACTGTTTTTT.

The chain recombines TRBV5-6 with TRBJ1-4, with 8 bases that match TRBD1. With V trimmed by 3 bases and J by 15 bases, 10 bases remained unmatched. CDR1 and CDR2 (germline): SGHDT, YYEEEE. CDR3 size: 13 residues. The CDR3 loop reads CASSSDRDRMVFF. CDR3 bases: TGTGCCAGCAGCTCGGACAGGGACAGAATGGTGTTTTTT.

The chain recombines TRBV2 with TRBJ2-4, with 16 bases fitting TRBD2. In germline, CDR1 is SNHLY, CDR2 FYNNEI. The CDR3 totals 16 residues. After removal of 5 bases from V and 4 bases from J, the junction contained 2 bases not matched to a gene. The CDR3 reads CASSSGLAGGKNIQYF. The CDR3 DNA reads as TGTGCCAGCAGTTCGGGACTAGCGGGGGGGAAAAACATTCAGTACTTC.

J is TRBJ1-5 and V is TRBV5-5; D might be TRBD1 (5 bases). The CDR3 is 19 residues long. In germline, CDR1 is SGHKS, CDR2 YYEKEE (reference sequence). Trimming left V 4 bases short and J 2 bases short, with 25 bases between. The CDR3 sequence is CASSPGVSPAGLGNQPQHF. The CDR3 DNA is TGTGCCAGCAGCCCGGGGGTCTCCCCCGCGGGCCTTGGCAATCAGCCCCAGCATTTT.

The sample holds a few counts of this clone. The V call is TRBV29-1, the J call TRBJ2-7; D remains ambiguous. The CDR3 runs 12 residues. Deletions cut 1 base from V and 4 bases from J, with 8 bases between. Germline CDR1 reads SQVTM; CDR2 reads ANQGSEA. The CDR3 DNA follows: TGCAGCGTTGAAGTCAGGAATTACGAGCAGTACTTC. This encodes CSVEVRNYEQYF.

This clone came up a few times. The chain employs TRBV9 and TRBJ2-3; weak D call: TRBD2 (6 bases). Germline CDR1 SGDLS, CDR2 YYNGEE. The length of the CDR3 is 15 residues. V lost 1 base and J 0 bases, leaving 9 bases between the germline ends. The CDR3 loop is CASSVSGTSTDTQYF. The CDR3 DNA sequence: TGTGCCAGCAGCGTATCCGGGACTAGCACAGATACGCAGTATTTT.

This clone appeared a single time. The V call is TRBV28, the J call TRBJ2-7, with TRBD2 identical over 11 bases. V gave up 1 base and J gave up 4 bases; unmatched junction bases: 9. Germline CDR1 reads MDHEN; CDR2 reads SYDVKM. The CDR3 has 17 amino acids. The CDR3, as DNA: TGTGCCAGCAGTTTATTAGTTTATGGGACTAGCGGATACGAGCAGTACTTC. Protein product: CASSLLVYGTSGYEQYF.

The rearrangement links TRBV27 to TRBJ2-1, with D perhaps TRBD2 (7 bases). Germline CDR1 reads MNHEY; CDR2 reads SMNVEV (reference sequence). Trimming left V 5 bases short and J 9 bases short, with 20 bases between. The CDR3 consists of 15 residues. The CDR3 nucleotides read TGTGCCAGCAGTCCGGCACGGGGGGCAATGGGTGAGCAGTTCTTC. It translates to CASSPARGAMGEQFF.

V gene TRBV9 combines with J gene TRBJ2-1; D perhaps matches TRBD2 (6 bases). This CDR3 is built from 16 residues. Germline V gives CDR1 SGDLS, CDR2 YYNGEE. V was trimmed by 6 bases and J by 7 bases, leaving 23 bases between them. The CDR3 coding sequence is TGTGCCAGCAACCCCCAGAGGAGGGCCAATACAAATGAGCAGTTCTTC. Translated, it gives CASNPQRRANTNEQFF.

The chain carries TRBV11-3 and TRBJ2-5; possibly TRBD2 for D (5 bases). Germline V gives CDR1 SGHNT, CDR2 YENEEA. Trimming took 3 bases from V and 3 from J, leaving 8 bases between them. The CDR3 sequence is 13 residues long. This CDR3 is CASSLYGKETQYF. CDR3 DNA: TGTGCCAGCAGCTTGTACGGGAAAGAGACCCAGTACTTC.

DNA for the CDR3: TGTGCCAGCAGCCAACAACTTAGCGGGGATCTGGCTAGCACAGATACGCAGTATTTT. Translation: CASSQQLSGDLASTDTQYF. V usage is TRBV4-2 and J usage is TRBJ2-3; 8 nucleotides line up with TRBD2. This CDR3 has 19 residues. J gave up 0 bases and V 2 bases, and 13 bases lay outside the gene matches. CDR1 LGHNA and CDR2 YNFKEQ come from the germline V gene.

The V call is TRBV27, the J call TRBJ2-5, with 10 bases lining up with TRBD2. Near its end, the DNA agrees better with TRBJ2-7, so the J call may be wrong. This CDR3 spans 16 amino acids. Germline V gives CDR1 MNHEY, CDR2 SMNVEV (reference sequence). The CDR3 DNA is TGTGCCAGCAGTTTTCTGGGACTAGCGAGCTCCTACGAGCAGTACTTC. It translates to CASSFLGLASSYEQYF.

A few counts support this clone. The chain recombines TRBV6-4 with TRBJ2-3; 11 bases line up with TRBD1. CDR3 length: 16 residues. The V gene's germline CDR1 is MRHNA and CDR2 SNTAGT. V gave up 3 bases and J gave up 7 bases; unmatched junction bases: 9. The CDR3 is CASSERPGTGGHTQYF. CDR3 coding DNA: TGTGCCAGCAGTGAGCGCCCCGGGACAGGGGGACATACGCAGTATTTT.